This TCR beta chain stems from a study of early T cells in non-severe SARS-CoV-2 infection. Study in general: Chains were not paired, and sequencing was done on bulk RNA from unsorted whole blood.

The germline V gene has CDR1 SEHNR and CDR2 FQNEAQ (reference sequence). The ends were cut back, 8 bases at V and 10 bases at J, with 12 bases in the middle. The CDR3 is made up of 11 amino acids. Remarks on this clonotype: Its antigen is as yet unknown.

Study-wide results and caveats: VDJdb matching favored anti-spike CD8 responses, missing private and CD4 specificities.

TCRdb re-called the 5' RACE reads with MiXCR, one entry per CDR3 protein. The repertoire holds about 46,000 distinct CDR3 sequences, with around a tenth as singletons. This TCR came from an adult who was a healthcare worker with PCR-confirmed SARS-CoV-2 infection or an uninfected control (not recorded which). This chain joins TRBV7-9 and TRBJ2-1; D might be TRBD2 (6 bases). The sequencing used whole blood, collected at baseline. The CDR3 nucleotides read TGTGCCAGCTCGGGGAGGACAGAGCAGTTCTTC. Its translation is CASSGRTEQFF.